These T cell receptor beta chains were read from a single sample in a study of T cell responses to AZD1222 COVID-19 vaccine. The assay was immunoSEQ multiplex PCR, and TCRdb's table has in-frame clones only and misses some. The sample gives around 100,000 clones, around 88% of which show up once; less than 6.5% is in the top ten. This specimen consisted of peripheral blood, obtained 28 days after the second AZD1222 dose. These receptors all come from an adult who received the AZD1222 COVID-19 vaccine. CDR3s include the opening cysteine and the closing phenylalanine or tryptophan. The order of the fields is D gene, J gene, clone size, V gene, CDR3 DNA, CDR3 protein. A D gene is named only where the DNA matches it firmly. Some rows mark clone size as missing; the rest say once, few, many or name a class of expanded clone.

>.|TRBJ1-1|.|TRBV28
TGTGCCAGCAGTTTATCCAGGGGTCCCTCTGAAGCTTTCTTT
CASSLSRGPSEAFF
>TRBD1|TRBJ1-5|.|TRBV28
TGTGCCAGCAGCTCAGGGGGGGCGGGTCAGCCCCAGCATTTT
CASSSGGAGQPQHF
>.|TRBJ1-1|.|TRBV7-9
TGTGCCAGCAGCGCGACGGCCCAGACCGCTGAAGCTTTCTTT
CASSATAQTAEAFF
>.|TRBJ2-1|.|TRBV12-3/TRBV12-4
TGTGCCAGCAGCACCCTGTACAATGAGCAGTTCTTC
CASSTLYNEQFF
>TRBD2|TRBJ2-7|.|TRBV19
TGTGCCAGTAGACCCAGGAGCGGGGGTTCCTACGAGCAGTACTTC
CASRPRSGGSYEQYF
>.|TRBJ2-2|.|TRBV18
TGTGCCAGCTCACCTTTCGAGGCCCTGAACACCGGGGAGCTGTTTTTT
CASSPFEALNTGELFF
>.|TRBJ2-7|.|TRBV18
TGTGCCAGCTCACTCGGGACTTACCCCTACGAGCAGTACTTC
CASSLGTYPYEQYF
>TRBD1|TRBJ1-3|.|TRBV27
TGTGCCAGCGCATCAACAGGGGCGAACTCTGGAAACACCATATATTTT
CASASTGANSGNTIYF
>.|TRBJ1-5|.|TRBV6-2/TRBV6-3
TGTGCCAGCAGTTTCCGGGACGGCCCCCAATGGCCCCAGCATTTT
CASSFRDGPQWPQHF
>.|TRBJ2-1|.|TRBV2
TGTGCCAGCAGTGAAGGGACCACATACAATGAGCAGTTCTTC
CASSEGTTYNEQFF
>TRBD2|TRBJ2-2|.|TRBV7-9
TGTGCCAGCACCTGGGGGGGTACGAACACCGGGGAGCTGTTTTTT
CASTWGGTNTGELFF
>.|TRBJ2-1|.|TRBV28
TGTGCCAGCAGTTTAAGCGGTGAGCAGTTCTTC
CASSLSGEQFF
>TRBD2|TRBJ2-7|.|TRBV29-1
TGCAGCGTTCAGGAACCTGGGACTAGCGGGACGCCCCCCCTATTC
CSVQEPGTSGTPPLF
>TRBD1|TRBJ2-7|.|TRBV6-6
TGTGCCAGCAACCGGGACAGCAACTACGAGCAGTACTTC
CASNRDSNYEQYF
>.|TRBJ2-7|.|TRBV5-5
TGTGCCAGCAGCCCTGGCCTCGGCACAGGGACCTACGAGCAGTACTTC
CASSPGLGTGTYEQYF
>TRBD1|TRBJ1-1|.|TRBV2
TGTGCCAGCAAACAGGGGCACACTGAAGCTTTCTTT
CASKQGHTEAFF
>.|TRBJ1-1|.|TRBV5-1
TGCGCCAGCAGCTTGGACGGGGACCCAAGCCCAGCTTTCTTT
CASSLDGDPSPAFF
>TRBD2|TRBJ2-3|.|TRBV5-4
TGTGCCAGCAGCTCGGGGTGGGCCAGCGGGGCTAGCACAGATACGCAGTATTTT
CASSSGWASGASTDTQYF
>TRBD2|TRBJ2-5|.|TRBV5-1
TGCGCCAGCAGCTTAGAACCGGGACTAGCGGGTGAGACCCAGTACTTC
CASSLEPGLAGETQYF
>.|TRBJ2-7|.|TRBV7-9
TGTGCCAGCAGCCCCCGGTTTAGCGGGACAGGGACCTCCTACGAGCAGTACTTC
CASSPRFSGTGTSYEQYF
>TRBD1|TRBJ2-5|.|TRBV6-2/TRBV6-3
TGTGCCAGCAGTTTTCCGGGACAGGGGGCAGAGACCCAGTACTTC
CASSFPGQGAETQYF
>.|TRBJ2-2|.|TRBV5-1
TGCGCCAGCAGCTGGGCCTCCGGGGAGCTGTTTTTT
CASSWASGELFF
>TRBD1|TRBJ1-5|.|TRBV7-8
TGTGCCAGCAGCTTCCGGGACAGGGGAGTGGAGTGGCAGCCCCAGCATTTT
CASSFRDRGVEWQPQHF
>TRBD1|TRBJ1-2|.|TRBV5-1
TGCGCCACCCCGACAGGGGTCGGCGGCTACACCTTC
CATPTGVGGYTF
>.|TRBJ1-6|.|TRBV6-2/TRBV6-3
TGTGCCAGCAGTCACCATCTGATGGATTCACCCCTCCACTTT
CASSHHLMDSPLHF
>.|TRBJ2-3|.|TRBV27
TGTGCCAGCAGTCCAGGGCCGGGGTCAGATACGCAGTATTTT
CASSPGPGSDTQYF
>.|TRBJ2-7|.|TRBV24-1
TGTGCCACCAATTTCGCCGCGGGCAGGACCAAGGATGTTTCCTACGAGCAGTACTTC
CATNFAAGRTKDVSYEQYF
>.|TRBJ1-1|few|TRBV18
TGTGCCAGCTCACCACCTATCAGGGGACGAACTGAAGCTTTCTTT
CASSPPIRGRTEAFF
>.|TRBJ1-1|.|TRBV27
TGTGCCAGCAGTTTCTCTTCGGGTTCTGAAGCTTTCTTT
CASSFSSGSEAFF
>.|TRBJ2-7|.|TRBV12-3/TRBV12-4
TGTGCCAGCAGTTTAGGGACTAACTACGAGCAGTACTTC
CASSLGTNYEQYF
>.|TRBJ1-3|.|TRBV6-5
TGTGCCAGCAGTTACTCGCCTCCTGGAAACACCATATATTTT
CASSYSPPGNTIYF
>.|TRBJ2-5|.|TRBV14
TGTGCCAGCAGCCAAGGGAGGTGGGAGACCCAGTACTTC
CASSQGRWETQYF
>TRBD1|TRBJ1-5|.|TRBV6-5
TGTGCCAGCAGTACACAGGGGAGTCAGCCCCAGCATTTT
CASSTQGSQPQHF
>.|TRBJ1-3|.|TRBV4-3
TGCGCCAGCAGCCAAGAGGCAGGCCCCTCTGGAAACACCATATATTTT
CASSQEAGPSGNTIYF
>TRBD1|TRBJ1-6|.|TRBV6-5
TGTGCCAGCAGTTACTCCTGGGACAGGTATTCACCCCTCCACTTT
CASSYSWDRYSPLHF
>.|TRBJ2-2|.|TRBV3-1/TRBV3-2
TGTGCCAGCAGCCAGGCAAGGGTGTCCGGGGAGCTGTTTTTT
CASSQARVSGELFF